This T cell receptor (beta chain) stems from a study of identical twins. Study-wide results and caveats: Recombination models fit unrelated individuals' TCR alpha sharing but underestimated twins'.

In the case of this clonotype: Its antigen is currently unknown.

The authors used template switching to add a universal primer site and gave cDNA unique molecular identifiers. Each CDR3 protein gets one entry after TCRdb re-called the 5' RACE reads with MiXCR. This table holds roughly 1,500,000 distinct CDR3 sequences, roughly a third found once. This CDR3 comprises 12 residues. Germline assignment: CDR1 LGHNT and CDR2 FRNRAP. V shed 5 bases and J 9 bases; nucleotides not matched to a gene: 4. Healthy Caucasian donors formed the entire cohort. The chain uses TRBV12-5 and TRBJ2-1, with TRBD1 matching over 7 bases. The TCR originated in a newborn girl in good health. Sample: cord blood. CDR3: CASGVNRGEQFF. As DNA, the CDR3 is TGTGCTAGTGGTGTGAACAGGGGTGAGCAGTTCTTC.